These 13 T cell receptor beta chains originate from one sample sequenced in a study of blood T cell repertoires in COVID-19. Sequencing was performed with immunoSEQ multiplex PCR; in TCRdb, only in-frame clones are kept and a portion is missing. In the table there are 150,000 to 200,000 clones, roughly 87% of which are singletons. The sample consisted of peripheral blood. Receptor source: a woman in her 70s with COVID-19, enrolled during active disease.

CDR3 amino acids: CASLEAREQYF. Written as DNA, the CDR3 is TGTGCCAGCTTGGAGGCACGAGAGCAGTACTTC. The chain couples TRBV2 to TRBJ2-7; D perhaps matches TRBD2 (5 bases). The CDR3 contains 11 residues. V was clipped by 8 bases and J by 7 bases, with 12 bases between them. The V gene's germline CDR1 is SNHLY and CDR2 FYNNEI.

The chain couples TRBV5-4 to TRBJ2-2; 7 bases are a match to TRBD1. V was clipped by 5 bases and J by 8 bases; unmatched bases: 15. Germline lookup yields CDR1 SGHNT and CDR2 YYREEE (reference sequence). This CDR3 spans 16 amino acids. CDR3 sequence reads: CASRPRTGAGTGELFF. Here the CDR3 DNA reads TGTGCCAGCAGGCCGAGGACAGGCGCGGGTACTGGGGAGCTGTTTTTT. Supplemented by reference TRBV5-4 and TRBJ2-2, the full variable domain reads ETGVTQSPTHLIKTRGQQVTLRCSSQSGHNTVSWYQQALGQGPQFIFQYYREEENGRGNFPPRFSGLQFPNYSSELNVNALELDDSALYLCASRPRTGAGTGELFFGEGSRLTVL.

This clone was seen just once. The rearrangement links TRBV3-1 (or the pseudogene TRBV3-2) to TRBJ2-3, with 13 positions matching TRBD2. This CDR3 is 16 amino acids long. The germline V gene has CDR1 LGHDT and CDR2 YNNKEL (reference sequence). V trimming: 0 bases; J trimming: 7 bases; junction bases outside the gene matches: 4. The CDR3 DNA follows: TGTGCCAGCAGCCAAGAACTAGCGGGAGGGTTCAATACGCAGTATTTT. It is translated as CASSQELAGGFNTQYF.

Here the CDR3 DNA reads TGCGCCAGCAGCCGGGTACAGGGGAATGGGGCCAACGTCCTGACTTTC. Its protein is CASSRVQGNGANVLTF. This chain uses TRBV4-1 with TRBJ2-6; 7 nucleotides align to TRBD1. Germline values: CDR1 MGHRA, CDR2 YSYEKL. V shed 4 bases and J 3 bases; nucleotides not matched to a gene: 6. This CDR3 is 16 amino acids long.

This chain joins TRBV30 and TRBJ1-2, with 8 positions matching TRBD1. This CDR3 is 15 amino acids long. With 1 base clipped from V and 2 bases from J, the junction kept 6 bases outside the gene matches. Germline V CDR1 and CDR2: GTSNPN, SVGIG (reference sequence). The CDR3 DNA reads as TGTGCCTGGAGTGGGACAGGGCCTTGGAACTATGGCTACACCTTC. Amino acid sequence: CAWSGTGPWNYGYTF.

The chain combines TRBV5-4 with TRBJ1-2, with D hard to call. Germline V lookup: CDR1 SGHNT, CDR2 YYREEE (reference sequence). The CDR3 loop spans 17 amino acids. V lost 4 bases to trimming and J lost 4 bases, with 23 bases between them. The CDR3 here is CASSPSVTHGESYGYTF. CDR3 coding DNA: TGTGCCAGCAGCCCCTCAGTCACCCATGGAGAATCCTATGGCTACACCTTC.

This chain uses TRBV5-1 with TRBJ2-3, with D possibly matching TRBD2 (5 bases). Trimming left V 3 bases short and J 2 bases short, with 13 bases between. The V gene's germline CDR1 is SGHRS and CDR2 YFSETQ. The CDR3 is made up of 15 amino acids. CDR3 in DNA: TGCGCCAGCAGCTCTGCACTAGGGTACACAGATACGCAGTATTTT. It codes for CASSSALGYTDTQYF.

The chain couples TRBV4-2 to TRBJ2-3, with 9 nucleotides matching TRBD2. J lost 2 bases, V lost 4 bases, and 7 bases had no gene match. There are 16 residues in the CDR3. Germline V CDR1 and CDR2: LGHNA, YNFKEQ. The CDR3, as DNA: TGTGCCAGCAGCCCCTCGACTAGCGGTTCCACAGATACGCAGTATTTT. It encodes CASSPSTSGSTDTQYF.

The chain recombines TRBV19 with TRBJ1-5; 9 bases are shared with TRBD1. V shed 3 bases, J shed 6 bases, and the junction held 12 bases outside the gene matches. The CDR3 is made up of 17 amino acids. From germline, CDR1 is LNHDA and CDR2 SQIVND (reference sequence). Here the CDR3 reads CASSMGTGRIQGQPQHF. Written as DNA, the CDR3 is TGTGCCAGTAGTATGGGGACAGGGCGAATTCAAGGTCAGCCCCAGCATTTT.

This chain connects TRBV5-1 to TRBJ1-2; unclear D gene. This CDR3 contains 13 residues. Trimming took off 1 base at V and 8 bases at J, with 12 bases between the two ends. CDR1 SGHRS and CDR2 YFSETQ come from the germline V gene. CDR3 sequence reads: CASSLSPPGGYTF. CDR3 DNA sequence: TGCGCCAGCAGCTTGTCCCCCCCGGGGGGCTACACCTTC.

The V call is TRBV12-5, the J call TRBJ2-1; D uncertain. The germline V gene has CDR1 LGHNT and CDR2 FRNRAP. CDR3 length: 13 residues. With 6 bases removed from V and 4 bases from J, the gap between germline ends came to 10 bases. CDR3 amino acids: CASGTDWYNEQFF. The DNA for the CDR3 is TGTGCTAGTGGCACTGACTGGTACAATGAGCAGTTCTTC.

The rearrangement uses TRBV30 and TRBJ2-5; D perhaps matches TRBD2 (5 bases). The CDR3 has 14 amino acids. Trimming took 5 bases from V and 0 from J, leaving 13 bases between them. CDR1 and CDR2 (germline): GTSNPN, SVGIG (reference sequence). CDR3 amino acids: CAWQNSGNQETQYF. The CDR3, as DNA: TGTGCCTGGCAGAACTCGGGGAACCAAGAGACCCAGTACTTC.

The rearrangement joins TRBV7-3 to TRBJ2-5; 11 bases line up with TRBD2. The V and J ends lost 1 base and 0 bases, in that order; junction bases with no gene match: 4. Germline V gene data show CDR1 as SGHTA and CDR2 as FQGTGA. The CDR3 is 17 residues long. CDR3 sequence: CASSLRGSGRDQETQYF. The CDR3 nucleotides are TGTGCCAGCAGCTTAAGGGGTAGCGGGAGGGACCAAGAGACCCAGTACTTC.